This T cell receptor (beta chain) was recovered during a study of blood T cell repertoires in COVID-19. The protocol was immunoSEQ multiplex PCR, while the TCRdb copy is restricted to in-frame clones and leaves out a portion. The sample records 290,000 or so clones, around 91% being singletons. Sequencing was performed on PBMCs or T cells enriched from blood (not recorded which). This clonotype originated in a woman aged 18-29 years with acute COVID-19.

The CDR3, as DNA: TGTGCCAGCAGCCAAGAATTGTATGGGGACAGAGTCTCCTACGAGCAGTACTTC. Translation gives CASSQELYGDRVSYEQYF. The chain recombines TRBV3-1 (or the pseudogene TRBV3-2) with TRBJ2-7, with TRBD1 matching 7 bases. This CDR3 has 18 residues. Looked up from germline, CDR1 is LGHDT and CDR2 is YNNKEL (reference sequence). Germline trimming cut 0 bases from V and 0 bases from J; bases unmatched to any gene: 11.